This TCR beta chain was profiled in a study of T cell clonotyping in hematopoietic cell transplantation. Study-wide results and caveats: Graft donor and pretransplant recipient Inverse Simpson Index values predicted broader posttransplant TCR diversity. Few recipient clonotypes overlapped donors; over 95% were de novo at given depth.

For this clone: No antigen is known for it.

Data came from immunoSEQ multiplex PCR; TCRdb stores just in-frame clones and leaves some out. The top ten clones hold approximately 16% of a sample with about 14,000 clones, roughly 88% of them seen once. The CDR3 is made up of 15 amino acids. The V gene's germline CDR1 is LGHNA and CDR2 YNFKEQ. Trimming removed 3 bases from V and 8 bases from J, with 19 bases in between. Time point indicated: recipient sample about 28 days before transplant, after cytoreduction. The specimen was peripheral blood mononuclear cells, collected before stem cell transplant. V is TRBV4-2 and J is TRBJ1-2, with TRBD1 as a possible D gene (6 bases). The receptor was isolated from a man between 60 and 75 years old with acute myeloid leukemia. Some clones in this sample may be carry-over from other donors' samples. CDR3 nucleotide sequence: TGTGCCAGCAGCCAGGCAGGGGACTGGATAAGGGGCTACACCTTC. It encodes CASSQAGDWIRGYTF.